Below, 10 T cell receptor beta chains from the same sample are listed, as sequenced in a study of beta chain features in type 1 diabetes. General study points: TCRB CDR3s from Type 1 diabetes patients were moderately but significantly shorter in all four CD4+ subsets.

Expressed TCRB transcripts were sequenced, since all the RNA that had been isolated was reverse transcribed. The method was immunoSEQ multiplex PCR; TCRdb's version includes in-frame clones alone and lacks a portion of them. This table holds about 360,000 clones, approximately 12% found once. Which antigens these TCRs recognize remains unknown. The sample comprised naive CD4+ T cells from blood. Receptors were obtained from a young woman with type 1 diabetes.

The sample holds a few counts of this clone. The CDR3 sequence is CASASGRGGSGANVLTF. Here the CDR3 DNA reads TGTGCCAGCGCCTCCGGGAGGGGCGGCTCTGGGGCCAACGTCCTGACTTTC. The chain employs TRBV25-1 and TRBJ2-6; 8 nucleotides line up with TRBD2. After removal of 8 bases from V and 0 bases from J, the junction contained 9 bases not matched to a gene. The V gene's germline CDR1 is MGHDK and CDR2 SYGVNS. The CDR3 loop spans 17 amino acids.

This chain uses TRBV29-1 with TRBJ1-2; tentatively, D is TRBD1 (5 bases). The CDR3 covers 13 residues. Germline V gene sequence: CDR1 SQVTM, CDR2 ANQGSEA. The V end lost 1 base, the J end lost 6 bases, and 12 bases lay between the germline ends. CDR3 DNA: TGCAGCGTTGAAGGGGGCTACAGGAATGGCTACACCTTC. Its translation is CSVEGGYRNGYTF.

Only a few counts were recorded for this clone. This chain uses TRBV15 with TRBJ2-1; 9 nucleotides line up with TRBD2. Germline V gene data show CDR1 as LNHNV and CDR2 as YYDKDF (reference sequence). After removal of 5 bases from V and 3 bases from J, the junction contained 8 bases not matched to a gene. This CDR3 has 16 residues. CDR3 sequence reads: CATSARLAAFYNEQFF. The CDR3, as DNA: TGTGCCACCAGCGCCAGACTAGCGGCTTTCTACAATGAGCAGTTCTTC.

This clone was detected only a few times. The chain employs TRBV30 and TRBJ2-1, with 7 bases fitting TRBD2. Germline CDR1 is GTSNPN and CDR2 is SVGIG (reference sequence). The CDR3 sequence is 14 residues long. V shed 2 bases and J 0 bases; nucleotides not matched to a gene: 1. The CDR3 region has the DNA TGTGCCTGGAGTCCGGGGGGCTCCTACAATGAGCAGTTCTTC. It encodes CAWSPGGSYNEQFF.

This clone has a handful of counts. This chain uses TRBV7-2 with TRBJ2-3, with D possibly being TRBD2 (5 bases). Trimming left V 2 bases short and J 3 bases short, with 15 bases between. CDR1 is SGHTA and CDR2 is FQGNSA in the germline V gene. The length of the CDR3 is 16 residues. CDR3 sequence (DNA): TGTGCCAGCAGCTTAAGCGGCACGCCCGGAACAGATACGCAGTATTTT. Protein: CASSLSGTPGTDTQYF.

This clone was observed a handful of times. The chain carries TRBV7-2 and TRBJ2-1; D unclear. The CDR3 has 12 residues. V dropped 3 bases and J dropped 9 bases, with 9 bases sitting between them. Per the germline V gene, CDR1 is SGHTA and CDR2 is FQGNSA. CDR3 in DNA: TGTGCCAGCAGCTTGAGGCGATTTGAGCAGTTCTTC. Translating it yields CASSLRRFEQFF. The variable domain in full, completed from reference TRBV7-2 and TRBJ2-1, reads GAGVSQSPSNKVTEKGKDVELRCDPISGHTALYWYRQSLGQGLEFLIYFQGNSAPDKSGLPSDRFSAERTGGSVSTLTIQRTQQEDSAVYLCASSLRRFEQFFGPGTRLTVL.

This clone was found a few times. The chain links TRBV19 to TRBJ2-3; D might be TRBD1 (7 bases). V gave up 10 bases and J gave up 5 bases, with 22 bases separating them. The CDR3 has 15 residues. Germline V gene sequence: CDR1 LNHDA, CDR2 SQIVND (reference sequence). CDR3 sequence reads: CATFPRTGGIDTQYF. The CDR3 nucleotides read TGTGCCACCTTCCCCAGGACAGGAGGGATAGATACGCAGTATTTT.

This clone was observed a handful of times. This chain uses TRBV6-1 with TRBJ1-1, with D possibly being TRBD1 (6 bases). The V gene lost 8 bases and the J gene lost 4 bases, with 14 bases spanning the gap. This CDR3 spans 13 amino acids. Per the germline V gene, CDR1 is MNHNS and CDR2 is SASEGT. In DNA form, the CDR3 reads TGTGCCAGCGTCCCAGGGGTAGGCACTGAAGCTTTCTTT. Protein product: CASVPGVGTEAFF.

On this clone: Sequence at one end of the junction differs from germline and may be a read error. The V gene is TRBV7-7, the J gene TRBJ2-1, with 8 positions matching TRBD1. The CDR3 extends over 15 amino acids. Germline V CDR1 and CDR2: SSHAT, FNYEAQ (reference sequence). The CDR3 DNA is TGTGCTAGCAGCCTCGACAGGGGCTCCTACAATGAGCAGTTCTTC. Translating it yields CASSLDRGSYNEQFF.

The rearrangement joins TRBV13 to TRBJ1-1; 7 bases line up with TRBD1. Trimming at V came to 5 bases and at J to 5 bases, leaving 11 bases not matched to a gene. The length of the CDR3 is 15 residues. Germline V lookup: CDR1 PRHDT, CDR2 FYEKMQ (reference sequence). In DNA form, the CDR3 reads TGTGCCAGCAGCCTACAGGGGAGTGTTCAGACTGAAGCTTTCTTT. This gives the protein CASSLQGSVQTEAFF.